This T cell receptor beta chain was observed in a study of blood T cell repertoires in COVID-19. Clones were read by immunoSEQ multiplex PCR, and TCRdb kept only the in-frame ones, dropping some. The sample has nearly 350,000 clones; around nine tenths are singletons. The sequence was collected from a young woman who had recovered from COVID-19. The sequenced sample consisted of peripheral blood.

The CDR3 sequence is CASSQGLEQFF. In DNA form, the CDR3 reads TGCGCCAGCAGCCAAGGGCTTGAGCAGTTCTTC. J is TRBJ2-1 and V is TRBV4-1; no definite D call. The CDR3 spans 11 residues. The germline V and J ends were trimmed by 1 base and 9 bases, with 4 bases remaining between them. Germline CDR1 and CDR2: MGHRA and YSYEKL.